The sequence of this T cell receptor (beta chain) was determined in a study of blood T cells in healthy people across ages (dated by TCRdb to between 2014 and 2017). A note on the overall study: In model experiments, template switching captured roughly one uniquely barcoded TCR beta cDNA molecule for every two T cells. Age-related changes in TCR beta repertoire diversity were measured in the study by deep sequencing normalized with unique cDNA molecular identifiers. Four age groups were formed from the donors: young (average approximately 16 years), middle-aged (approximately 39), aged (more than 55) and long-lived (about 75). For two donors (one aged 18 to 30 and one aged 80 or older), the study analyzed two additional independent replicas of 1 million unique cDNA reads from the same blood draw. To avoid experimental bias, donors of different ages were randomly spread across the sequencing lanes. What the work shows at the level of the full study, not this receptor alone: Because profiling used bulk unsorted PBMCs, naive and antigen-experienced compartments could not be compared conclusively. Observed TCR beta diversity per million T cells fell roughly linearly with age, and a significant reduction was already apparent by age roughly 40. There was a strong correlation between observed TCR beta diversity and the percentage of naive T cells measured by flow cytometry. Compared with the aged group, more naive CD4+ T cells, fewer expanded clones and increased TCR diversity were shown by the long-lived group, suggesting age selection. Estimates of total diversity based on one million sequenced T cells were regarded as lower bounds and as underestimates. Because donor CMV infection status was unknown, age-related changes in expanded clonotypes were potentially confounded.

V is clipped by 0 bases and J by 9 bases, and the sequence between their germline boundaries is 10 bases long. Spanning cysteine to phenylalanine, the CDR3 consists of 14 amino acids. Left in the record is the CDR3 DNA by itself, 42 bases read in frame from the first base. CDR1 and CDR2, looked up from the germline V gene, are SGDLS and YYNGEE. For this clonotype: The antigen it recognizes is unknown. No base qualities exist here, and no much larger clone lies one base off it.

Systemically healthy Caucasian individuals from Russia, approximately 39 in total and aged about 6 to 95 years, were included as donors. Ten milliliters of peripheral blood were drawn from each donor into EDTA-treated Vacutainer tubes. PBMCs were isolated by Ficoll-Paque density-gradient centrifugation, with at least 7 million obtained per sample. Total RNA was extracted from PBMCs with Trizol reagent, with at least 5 micrograms obtained per sample. For every donor, an aliquot of PBMCs went through flow cytometry to measure the percentages of naive CD45RAhigh/CD27high T cells. The protocol used for the library was 5' RACE. These reads were obtained on an Illumina HiSeq 2500. The second PCR ran for about 7 to 11 cycles and used a J-beta primer mix along with a sample-barcoded 5' primer. A template-switch 5' adaptor carrying 12 random nucleotides introduced a unique molecular identifier onto each TCR beta cDNA molecule. At least 2.5 million CDR3-containing paired-end reads were obtained from each sample. First-strand cDNA was synthesized from all RNA with the Mint cDNA synthesis kit, primed by a TRBC-specific oligonucleotide. Following uracil-DNA glycosylase treatment, a first 18-cycle PCR with universal primers M1SS and BC2_uni_R was performed on all cDNA. The authors processed their data as follows. For normalization, 1 million high-quality reads were randomly selected from each sample, with every read carrying a distinct molecular identifier. Reads with shared molecular identifiers were discarded instead of being binned into consensus sequences. CDR3 identification, clonotype clustering and error correction used MiTCR with a Q25 quality threshold and the strictest error-elimination algorithm. A nonparametric unseen species model using Euler transformation provided a lower-bound estimate of total TCR beta diversity. The public sequencing data were trimmed at Q25 with fastp and processed into clonotypes with MiXCR by TCRdb, which kept only in-frame beta chains. Entries that share a CDR3 protein sequence are merged under the most common genes and DNA. Clone size and V and J calls follow TCRdb, not the original study. This sample gives around 800,000 distinct CDR3 sequences in total; 46% of them show up just once. The top ten constitute less than 20% of the sample.

The sequence joins TRBV9 to TRBJ1-6, with the identity of the D gene unclear. Sequenced input: blood. The clonotype originates from a man older than 75 in good health. This receptor carries the CDR3 CASSVGVLGSPLHF. Here is the DNA: TGTGCCAGCAGCGTAGGAGTCCTTGGTTCACCCCTCCACTTT.